This T cell receptor beta chain was sequenced for a study of STAT5B mutations in CD4+ large granular lymphocyte leukemia. This table comes from immunoSEQ multiplex PCR, and its TCRdb copy is limited to in-frame clones, with some not included. The sample records 40,000 or so clones, 75% to 85% being singletons. The germline V gene has CDR1 KGHSH and CDR2 LQKENI. The CDR3 is made up of 13 amino acids. V lost 4 bases, J lost 3 bases, and 10 bases lay in between. The sequencing sample was made of CD4+ T cells from blood buffy coats. This clonotype was obtained from a human donor in good health. The rearrangement links TRBV18 to TRBJ2-7; D may be TRBD1 or TRBD2 (6 bases each). The CDR3 nucleotides read TGTGCCAGCTCACGGGGGGCTGACTACGAGCAGTACTTC. Its translation: CASSRGADYEQYF.